This is a list of T cell receptor beta chains from one sample in a study of CD8 T cells in Susac syndrome. In TCRdb, the immunoSEQ multiplex PCR reads were re-called with MiXCR into one record per CDR3 protein. The sample includes under 200,000 distinct CDR3 sequences, under 95% seen only once; the top ten take more than 0.095%. What was sequenced was CD4+ T cells from PBMCs. These receptors were collected from a human donor with Susac syndrome. Both conserved end residues are part of each CDR3. The D gene is left open where the match is weak. Clone size is given for some rows only: seen once, a few or many times, or a class if the clone is expanded.

clone_size j_call cdr3_length d_call v_call cdr3_aa cdr3_nt
- TRBJ2-5 13 - TRBV29-1 CSVEGTSSKTQYF TGCAGCGTTGAGGGCACTAGCTCAAAGACCCAGTACTTC
- TRBJ2-7 12 - TRBV6-2/TRBV6-3 CASRRDFYEQYF TGTGCCAGCCGCAGGGATTTCTACGAGCAGTACTTC
- TRBJ1-2 15 - TRBV5-1 CASSLAPQGRNGYTF TGCGCCAGCAGCTTGGCCCCACAGGGTAGGAATGGCTACACCTTC
- TRBJ2-7 17 - TRBV11-2 CASSPIRTTAKSYEQYF TGTGCCAGCAGCCCTATTCGAACGACAGCCAAGTCCTACGAGCAGTACTTC
- TRBJ2-5 12 - TRBV29-1 CSVKPVQETQYF TGCAGCGTTAAGCCAGTACAAGAGACCCAGTACTTC
- TRBJ1-5 15 - TRBV7-9 CASSSDRLLNQPQHF TGTGCCAGCAGCAGTGACAGGCTTCTAAATCAGCCCCAGCATTTT
- TRBJ1-2 15 TRBD1 TRBV7-2 CASSQPRQGAFGYTF TGTGCCAGCAGCCAGCCCCGACAGGGGGCTTTTGGCTACACCTTC
- TRBJ1-5 14 - TRBV18 CASSPGGEHQPQHF TGTGCCAGCTCACCGGGGGGGGAGCATCAGCCCCAGCATTTT
- TRBJ1-2 13 - TRBV5-4 CASSLGGLYGYTF TGTGCCAGCAGCTTGGGCGGACTCTATGGCTACACCTTC
- TRBJ2-5 15 TRBD1 TRBV29-1 CSVGGTGGFGETQYF TGCAGCGTCGGAGGAACAGGGGGATTTGGGGAGACCCAGTACTTC
- TRBJ1-4 13 - TRBV9 CASGNGGNEKLFF TGTGCCAGCGGCAATGGGGGTAATGAAAAACTGTTTTTT
- TRBJ2-3 17 TRBD1 TRBV5-4 CASSTGDRATSTDTQYF TGTGCCAGCAGCACTGGGGACAGGGCAACTAGCACAGATACGCAGTATTTT
- TRBJ2-6 15 - TRBV5-6 CASSYRRAGANVLTF TGTGCCAGCAGCTACAGAAGGGCTGGGGCCAACGTCCTGACTTTC
- TRBJ2-5 14 TRBD2 TRBV2 CASSLAEYQETQYF TGTGCCAGCAGCCTAGCGGAATACCAAGAGACCCAGTACTTC
- TRBJ2-3 17 TRBD1 TRBV5-1 CASSLEGRTGGADTQYF TGCGCCAGCAGCTTGGAAGGCAGGACAGGGGGGGCAGATACGCAGTATTTT
- TRBJ2-2 15 - TRBV9 CASSVVPVNTGELFF TGTGCCAGCAGCGTAGTACCAGTGAACACCGGGGAGCTGTTTTTT
- TRBJ2-2 14 - TRBV11-1 CASSPGLLTGELFF TGTGCCAGCAGCCCGGGACTGCTCACCGGGGAGCTGTTTTTT
once TRBJ1-5 14 TRBD1 TRBV12-3/TRBV12-4 CASRGDSYNQPQHF TGTGCCAGCAGAGGGGACAGCTACAATCAGCCCCAGCATTTT
- TRBJ1-6 12 - TRBV19 CASSMGISPLHF TGTGCCAGTAGTATGGGGATTTCACCCCTCCACTTT
- TRBJ1-5 14 - TRBV5-1 CASSLGELNQPQHF TGCGCCAGCAGCTTGGGGGAGCTAAATCAGCCCCAGCATTTT
- TRBJ2-3 14 TRBD1 TRBV29-1 CSVAGTGGPDTQYF TGCAGCGTAGCCGGGACAGGCGGCCCCGATACGCAGTATTTT
- TRBJ2-5 15 - TRBV5-1 CASSQAQGIEETQYF TGCGCCAGCAGCCAAGCGCAGGGTATCGAGGAGACCCAGTACTTC
- TRBJ2-5 12 TRBD2 TRBV29-1 CSVGRGEETQYF TGCAGCGTGGGCCGGGGGGAAGAGACCCAGTACTTC
- TRBJ2-3 15 - TRBV20-1 CSARDPQTSTDTQYF TGCAGTGCTAGAGATCCCCAAACCAGCACAGATACGCAGTATTTT
- TRBJ2-5 15 TRBD2 TRBV3-1 CATRDLAGYQETQYF TGTGCCACCCGAGATCTAGCGGGGTACCAAGAGACCCAGTACTTC
once TRBJ2-1 14 - TRBV5-6 CASSLELSFSEQFF TGTGCCAGCAGCTTGGAACTATCATTCAGTGAGCAGTTCTTC